The 26 T cell receptor beta chains in this list originate from one sample, sequenced in a study of T cells after yellow fever vaccination. TCRdb processed the 5' RACE reads anew with MiXCR; each CDR3 protein has one entry. The table lists fewer than 150,000 distinct CDR3 sequences, 7% to 9% of them singletons, with approximately 0.78% in the top ten. The sample here was CD4+ T cells sorted from PBMCs, taken 5 days after the yellow fever booster vaccination. Receptors were obtained from a man aged 25-45 years who received the YFV17D yellow fever vaccine.

This clonotype was seen many times. Here the CDR3 reads CASRSRRGGNQPQHF. DNA of the CDR3: TGTGCCAGCAGGAGCCGGAGAGGGGGTAATCAGCCCCAGCATTTT. The genes are TRBV6-4 and TRBJ1-5, with D perhaps TRBD1 (6 bases). Germline CDR1 is MRHNA and CDR2 is SNTAGT. V was trimmed by 6 bases and J by 4 bases, leaving 16 bases between them. The length of the CDR3 is 15 residues.

This clonotype was seen ten or more times. This sequence joins TRBV29-1 and TRBJ2-1; D gene unclear. Germline V lookup: CDR1 SQVTM, CDR2 ANQGSEA. V lost 6 bases to trimming and J lost 4 bases, with 13 bases between them. The CDR3 loop spans 13 amino acids. The CDR3 coding sequence is TGCAGCGTCCCTCATCCGTTATACAATGAGCAGTTCTTC. Its protein product is CSVPHPLYNEQFF.

This clonotype appeared many times. This rearrangement joins TRBV20-1 to TRBJ2-7; no firm D call. Deletions cut 3 bases from V and 0 bases from J, with 15 bases between. This CDR3 comprises 15 residues. Germline V CDR1 and CDR2: DFQATT, SNEGSKA (reference sequence). CDR3 in amino acids: CSARESSGNSYEQYF. The DNA for the CDR3 is TGCAGTGCTAGGGAGTCTTCCGGAAACTCCTACGAGCAGTACTTC.

This clonotype was seen ten or more times. The chain combines TRBV29-1 with TRBJ2-5; 8 bases are a match to TRBD1. Germline V CDR1 and CDR2: SQVTM, ANQGSEA. The CDR3 totals 12 residues. Trimming at V came to 6 bases and at J to 4 bases, leaving 4 bases not matched to a gene. The CDR3 region has the DNA TGCAGCGTCGGACAGGGTGGAGAGACCCAGTACTTC. Translating gives CSVGQGGETQYF. Supplemented by reference TRBV29-1 and TRBJ2-5, the full variable domain reads SAVISQKPSRDICQRGTSLTIQCQVDSQVTMMFWYRQQPGQSLTLIATANQGSEATYESGFVIDKFPISRPNLTFSTLTVSNMSPEDSSIYLCSVGQGGETQYFGPGTRLLVL.

This clonotype appeared many times. V is TRBV7-3 and J is TRBJ2-6; TRBD2 might be the D (6 bases). The CDR3 consists of 16 residues. Trimming removed 1 base at V and 3 bases at J, with 10 bases between. Germline CDR1 reads SGHTA; CDR2 reads FQGTGA. This CDR3 reads CASSLSAGSGANVLTF. CDR3 nucleotide sequence: TGTGCCAGCAGCTTAAGTGCGGGAAGTGGGGCCAACGTCCTGACTTTC.

This clonotype was picked up many times. V gene TRBV28 combines with J gene TRBJ2-1; no firm D call. V dropped 2 bases and J dropped 0 bases, with 11 bases sitting between them. The germline V gene encodes CDR1 MDHEN and CDR2 SYDVKM. The length of the CDR3 is 16 residues. CDR3 sequence reads: CASSLRAGSSYNEQFF. CDR3 DNA: TGTGCCAGCAGTTTAAGGGCAGGTTCCTCCTACAATGAGCAGTTCTTC. The whole variable domain, remainder taken from reference TRBV28 and TRBJ2-1, is DVKVTQSSRYLVKRTGEKVFLECVQDMDHENMFWYRQDPGLGLRLIYFSYDVKMKEKGDIPEGYSVSREKKERFSLILESASTNQTSMYLCASSLRAGSSYNEQFFGPGTRLTVL.

This clonotype has at least ten counts. The CDR3 nucleotides read TGCGCCAGCAGCTTGGATAGCGGGAGGGTTAATGAGCAGTTCTTC. This codes for CASSLDSGRVNEQFF. The chain has TRBV5-1 and TRBJ2-1, with 11 bases that match TRBD2. The CDR3 is 15 residues long. The V gene's germline CDR1 is SGHRS and CDR2 YFSETQ. The J segment lost 7 bases and the V segment lost 0 bases, leaving 3 bases of the junction unmatched.

This rearrangement joins TRBV12-3 or TRBV12-4 to TRBJ2-7; D may be TRBD1 or TRBD2 (5 bases each). V shed 8 bases and J shed 2 bases, with 13 bases lying between them. There are 13 residues in the CDR3. The CDR3 DNA sequence: TGTGCCAGCCTCCGGGACCAAACCTACGAGCAGTACTTC. Its protein is CASLRDQTYEQYF.

This clonotype was detected many times. The chain recombines TRBV23-1 with TRBJ2-7, with no clear D. TRBV23-1 carries the ORF label, with uncertain function. The CDR3 has 16 amino acids. V dropped 1 base and J dropped 1 base, with 14 bases sitting between them. CDR3 in amino acids: CASSQFDSYNSYEQYF. CDR3 nucleotides: TGCGCCAGCAGTCAATTTGACTCTTATAATTCCTACGAGCAGTACTTC.

This clonotype has at least ten counts. V usage is TRBV5-1 and J usage is TRBJ2-5, with D possibly TRBD2 on 6 matching bases. The CDR3 has 14 residues. CDR1 is SGHRS, CDR2 YFSETQ, per germline. The germline V and J ends were trimmed by 3 bases and 4 bases, with 13 bases remaining between them. CDR3 loop: CASSWSVGGETQYF. CDR3 bases: TGCGCCAGCAGCTGGAGCGTCGGGGGAGAGACCCAGTACTTC. The full variable domain, completed using reference TRBV5-1 and TRBJ2-5, is KAGVTQTPRYLIKTRGQQVTLSCSPISGHRSVSWYQQTPGQGLQFLFEYFSETQRNKGNFPGRFSGRQFSNSRSEMNVSTLELGDSALYLCASSWSVGGETQYFGPGTRLLVL.

This clonotype has ten or more counts. This chain joins TRBV3-1 and TRBJ1-1, with 7 positions matching TRBD1. This CDR3 has 15 amino acids. Losses at the gene ends were 4 bases for V and 5 bases for J; bases not matched to a gene: 10. The germline gives CDR1 LGHDT, CDR2 YNNKEL (reference sequence). DNA for the CDR3: TGTGCCAGCAGCCGAGGGGGCGGGTATGGGACTGAAGCTTTCTTT. Amino acid sequence: CASSRGGGYGTEAFF.

This clonotype was recorded at least ten times. This chain connects TRBV7-2 to TRBJ2-1; D possibly uses TRBD1 or TRBD2 (5 bases each). This CDR3 spans 15 amino acids. Trimming stripped 4 bases from V and 5 bases from J, with 15 bases between. Germline V lookup: CDR1 SGHTA, CDR2 FQGNSA. CDR3 in DNA: TGTGCCAGCAGCTGGGGACCTCTGGGCAACAATGAGCAGTTCTTC. It translates to CASSWGPLGNNEQFF.

This clonotype has ten or more counts. The chain has TRBV5-1 and TRBJ2-5; 11 positions agree with TRBD1. The CDR3 extends over 14 amino acids. With 4 bases clipped from V and 3 bases from J, the junction kept 2 bases outside the gene matches. Germline-derived CDR1 and CDR2 are SGHRS and YFSETQ. CDR3 in amino acids: CASSMGQGEETQYF. The DNA for the CDR3 is TGCGCCAGCAGCATGGGACAGGGGGAAGAGACCCAGTACTTC. Full variable domain (missing parts from reference TRBV5-1 and TRBJ2-5): KAGVTQTPRYLIKTRGQQVTLSCSPISGHRSVSWYQQTPGQGLQFLFEYFSETQRNKGNFPGRFSGRQFSNSRSEMNVSTLELGDSALYLCASSMGQGEETQYFGPGTRLLVL.

This clonotype was observed at least ten times. The chain couples TRBV5-1 to TRBJ2-3; D gene unclear. The CDR3 is made up of 13 amino acids. Germline CDR1 is SGHRS and CDR2 is YFSETQ. With 6 bases removed from V and 0 bases from J, the gap between germline ends came to 8 bases. CDR3 nucleotide sequence: TGCGCCAGCACCCCCCCAAGCACAGATACGCAGTATTTT. Its translation: CASTPPSTDTQYF.

This clonotype came up many times. The chain links TRBV6-5 to TRBJ2-1; the match to TRBD1 covers 7 bases. V lost 5 bases, J lost 8 bases, and 9 bases stayed unmatched. The CDR3 loop spans 14 amino acids. CDR1 is MNHEY, CDR2 SVGAGI, per germline. CDR3 in amino acids: CASSNLGGGHEQFF. The CDR3 DNA sequence: TGTGCCAGCAGTAACCTAGGGGGCGGCCATGAGCAGTTCTTC.

There are a few counts of this clonotype. The V and J genes are TRBV6-1 and TRBJ2-5; 8 positions match TRBD1. Trimming took 8 bases from V and 1 from J; bases not matched to a gene: 12. There are 16 residues in the CDR3. From germline, CDR1 is MNHNS and CDR2 SASEGT. DNA of the CDR3: TGTGCCAGCCGCCTGGGACAGGCTAAGGCCCAAGAGACCCAGTACTTC. Its protein product is CASRLGQAKAQETQYF.

In this sample, this clonotype turned up many times. CDR3: CASSPGTENEQFF. Here the CDR3 DNA reads TGCGCCAGCAGCCCAGGGACAGAGAATGAGCAGTTCTTC. The V and J genes are TRBV5-1 and TRBJ2-1, with 7 positions matching TRBD1. The CDR3 runs 13 residues. Germline V lookup: CDR1 SGHRS, CDR2 YFSETQ. V shed 4 bases and J 7 bases; nucleotides not matched to a gene: 5.

The CDR3 region is CASSQDGAATDTQYF. CDR3 DNA sequence: TGTGCCAGCAGCCAAGATGGGGCCGCCACAGATACGCAGTATTTT. This sequence joins TRBV4-2 and TRBJ2-3, with a weak D call TRBD1 (5 bases). This CDR3 is 15 amino acids long. Germline CDR1 LGHNA, CDR2 YNFKEQ. The ends were cut back, 0 bases at V and 2 bases at J, with 9 bases in the middle.

As concerns this clonotype: This sequence may be a read error, since a much larger clone differs from it by one base. The V gene is TRBV3-1, the J gene TRBJ1-2, with 8 bases identical to TRBD1. CDR3 length: 17 amino acids. The J segment lost 4 bases and the V segment lost 3 bases, leaving 13 bases of the junction unmatched. CDR1 and CDR2 from the germline V gene are LGHDT and YNNKEL (reference sequence). The CDR3 loop reads CASSHLLSGTGLYGYTF. CDR3 coding DNA: TGTGCCAGCAGCCATCTCCTCTCCGGGACAGGACTCTATGGCTACACCTTC.

The chain carries TRBV28 and TRBJ2-5, with TRBD2 matching over 11 bases. This CDR3 region has 17 residues. V shed 3 bases and J 2 bases; nucleotides not matched to a gene: 8. Germline V lookup: CDR1 MDHEN, CDR2 SYDVKM. The CDR3 spells CASSFRRIAGGQETQYF. The DNA for the CDR3 is TGTGCCAGCAGTTTCCGACGGATAGCGGGAGGGCAAGAGACCCAGTACTTC. Full variable domain (missing parts from reference TRBV28 and TRBJ2-5): DVKVTQSSRYLVKRTGEKVFLECVQDMDHENMFWYRQDPGLGLRLIYFSYDVKMKEKGDIPEGYSVSREKKERFSLILESASTNQTSMYLCASSFRRIAGGQETQYFGPGTRLLVL.

This clonotype was counted at least ten times. The V call is TRBV27, the J call TRBJ1-6; no firm D call. The CDR3 is 14 residues long. Trimming removed 3 bases from V and 8 bases from J, with 11 bases in between. CDR1 MNHEY and CDR2 SMNVEV come from the germline V gene (reference sequence). The CDR3 protein is CASSFSPGDSPLHF. CDR3 sequence (DNA): TGTGCCAGCAGTTTCTCCCCCGGGGATTCACCCCTCCACTTT.

This clonotype was recorded at least ten times. The chain has TRBV3-1 and TRBJ1-5; D is unresolved. V dropped 4 bases and J dropped 2 bases, with 9 bases sitting between them. CDR1 is LGHDT and CDR2 is YNNKEL in the germline V gene (reference sequence). This CDR3 has 14 amino acids. CDR3 loop: CASSLNWGNQPQHF. The DNA of the CDR3 is TGTGCCAGCAGCCTTAATTGGGGCAATCAGCCCCAGCATTTT.

This clonotype has at least ten counts. The rearrangement uses TRBV6-2 or TRBV6-3 and TRBJ1-1; D may be TRBD1 (5 bases). The CDR3 runs 15 residues. V lost 6 bases and J lost 0, with 14 bases in between. The V gene's germline CDR1 is MNHEY and CDR2 SVGEGT. CDR3 loop: CASRPGPPMNTEAFF. CDR3 in DNA: TGTGCCAGCAGACCAGGGCCCCCGATGAACACTGAAGCTTTCTTT.

Ten or more counts support this clonotype. The V gene is TRBV20-1, the J gene TRBJ2-5; no definite D call. The ends were cut back, 1 base at V and 1 base at J, with 4 bases in the middle. This CDR3 region has 12 residues. CDR1 and CDR2 from the germline V gene are DFQATT and SNEGSKA (reference sequence). The CDR3 loop is CSARVLQETQYF. The CDR3 nucleotides are TGCAGTGCTAGAGTCCTCCAAGAGACCCAGTACTTC.

This clonotype appeared many times. The V gene is TRBV7-9, the J gene TRBJ2-7; D unclear. CDR1 and CDR2 (germline): SEHNR, FQNEAQ (reference sequence). The CDR3 spans 15 residues. Trimming removed 5 bases from V and 2 bases from J, with 16 bases in between. CDR3 in DNA: TGTGCCAGCAGCGCTAGTTATCCCCGGACCTACGAGCAGTACTTC. Protein sequence: CASSASYPRTYEQYF.

The chain combines TRBV6-2 or TRBV6-3 with TRBJ2-7; tentative D call: TRBD1 (5 bases). The germline gives CDR1 MNHEY, CDR2 SVGEGT. The length of the CDR3 is 13 residues. The V end was cut by 2 bases, the J end by 5 bases, with 10 bases between. CDR3 sequence reads: CASSYPGKHEQYF. The CDR3 region has the DNA TGTGCCAGCAGTTACCCAGGGAAACACGAGCAGTACTTC.